The clone carrying this T cell receptor (beta chain) was seen repeatedly, ten times or more. Its antigen is currently unknown. Relative to the germline gene, one junction end is altered; a read error may explain this. The record originates from a study of T cells in Graves' hyperthyroidism and ophthalmopathy. Study-wide background: Blood from the periphery was taken at initial diagnosis, before any treatment. Study-level results: Most thyroid clonotypes expanded above 0.001 were also detected in blood.

CDR3 size: 13 residues. The germline V gene encodes CDR1 WSHSY and CDR2 SAAADI. What was amplified from RNA transcripts were TCR beta CDR3 regions. First-round RT-PCR of the TCR CDR3 relied on the HTBI primer set. TCRdb fed the multiplex PCR reads into MiXCR, producing one record per CDR3 protein. The table has around 340,000 distinct CDR3 sequences, 15% to 20% seen once. A roughly 9.3 ml volume of fresh peripheral blood provided the PBMCs. The specimen was blood. This clonotype was sampled from a woman aged 35 to 49 with Graves' ophthalmopathy. The gene calls are TRBV10-2 and TRBJ2-5, with a tentative D call TRBD2 (5 bases). The CDR3 bases are TGCGCCAGCAGGCAGTTAATTAGGGAGACCCAATACTTC. Amino acids: CASRQLIRETQYF.